The next 32 T cell receptor beta chains were all read from a single sample in a study of cytomegalovirus exposure and HLA in healthy donors. Assay used: immunoSEQ multiplex PCR; TCRdb lists only in-frame clones, some missing. The sample includes roughly 120,000 clones, about 85% of them seen just once. The sample comprised PBMCs. The source of these receptors is a woman younger than 45 in good health and CMV-seronegative.

The chain recombines TRBV6-1 with TRBJ1-1; D is ambiguous. Germline loops: CDR1 MNHNS, CDR2 SASEGT. The V end was cut by 2 bases, the J end by 0 bases, with 13 bases between. CDR3 length: 16 residues. In DNA form, the CDR3 reads TGTGCCAGCAGTGAATTTCGGGGAAAGATGAACACTGAAGCTTTCTTT. Amino acid sequence: CASSEFRGKMNTEAFF.

V and J are TRBV4-3 and TRBJ1-6, with 7 bases matching TRBD1. This CDR3 is 15 amino acids long. CDR1 and CDR2 (germline): LGHNA, YSLEER. V shed 3 bases and J 10 bases; nucleotides not matched to a gene: 9. CDR3 residues: CASSQDRLSGSPLHF. In DNA form, the CDR3 reads TGCGCCAGCAGCCAGGACAGGCTCTCTGGGTCACCCCTCCACTTT.

The chain joins TRBV10-3 to TRBJ1-5; D gene uncertain. With 10 bases removed from V and 5 bases from J, the gap between germline ends came to 15 bases. The CDR3 has 13 residues. Germline values: CDR1 ENHRY, CDR2 SYGVKD. The CDR3 reads CASTGSSDQPQHF. The CDR3 DNA sequence: TGTGCCAGCACTGGGTCGTCCGATCAGCCCCAGCATTTT.

A few counts support this clone. The chain recombines TRBV13 with TRBJ1-2; D is ambiguous. CDR3 length equals 14 residues. CDR1 is PRHDT, CDR2 FYEKMQ, per germline (reference sequence). Trimming cost V 5 bases and J 4 bases, with 14 bases left between them. The CDR3 DNA is TGTGCCAGCAGCAAGAGGGATTGGGGCTATGGCTACACCTTC. Protein product: CASSKRDWGYGYTF.

This clone appeared once. CDR3 coding DNA: TGTGCCAGCAGTGACTCGACAGGGGGCGCTGAAGCTTTCTTT. Amino acid sequence: CASSDSTGGAEAFF. This chain uses TRBV6-1 with TRBJ1-1, with 10 bases matching TRBD1. The trim removed 3 bases at V and 6 bases at J, leaving 4 bases unmatched. Germline V gives CDR1 MNHNS, CDR2 SASEGT. This CDR3 has 14 residues.

The rearrangement links TRBV18 to TRBJ1-1; 7 nucleotides line up with TRBD1. With V trimmed by 2 bases and J by 3 bases, 6 bases remained unmatched. The germline V gene has CDR1 KGHSH and CDR2 LQKENI. The CDR3 is 15 amino acids. CDR3: CASSPGKGGYTEAFF. The CDR3 region has the DNA TGTGCCAGCTCACCAGGGAAAGGGGGCTACACTGAAGCTTTCTTT.

This sequence joins TRBV27 and TRBJ2-7; 11 bases are shared with TRBD2. After removal of 2 bases from V and 7 bases from J, the junction contained 1 base not matched to a gene. CDR1 is MNHEY and CDR2 is SMNVEV in the germline V gene (reference sequence). The CDR3 length is 13 residues. The CDR3: CASSLGTSGEQYF. For the CDR3, the DNA is TGTGCCAGCAGTTTAGGGACTAGCGGAGAGCAGTACTTC.

V usage is TRBV7-2 and J usage is TRBJ1-1; TRBD1 matches 7 bases. The CDR3 consists of 15 residues. V trimming: 2 bases; J trimming: 6 bases; junction bases outside the gene matches: 9. Germline V gene sequence: CDR1 SGHTA, CDR2 FQGNSA. DNA of the CDR3: TGTGCCAGCAGCTTACCCGAGACAGGGTTAGCTGAAGCTTTCTTT. Translation gives CASSLPETGLAEAFF.

The chain uses TRBV25-1 and TRBJ1-2; 8 bases line up with TRBD1. Germline CDR1 reads MGHDK; CDR2 reads SYGVNS. There are 17 residues in the CDR3. The junction had 13 bases not matched to a gene; V was cut back by 6 bases and J by 1 base. CDR3 coding DNA: TGTGCCAGCAGAGGGGCCGGTACAGGGGGAATTAACTATGGCTACACCTTC. It specifies CASRGAGTGGINYGYTF.

V is TRBV6-6 and J is TRBJ2-7; D may be TRBD1 (5 bases). The CDR3 is 15 amino acids. CDR1 is MNHNY and CDR2 is SVGAGI in the germline V gene (reference sequence). V was pared by 4 bases and J by 6 bases, with 19 bases between. CDR3 sequence (DNA): TGTGCCAGCAGTTTAGGGCAGGGAATAACTACCGAGCAGTACTTC. This codes for CASSLGQGITTEQYF.

This rearrangement joins TRBV19 to TRBJ2-1; the match to TRBD2 covers 11 bases. Trimming at V came to 1 base and at J to 5 bases, leaving 10 bases not matched to a gene. The CDR3 has 18 residues. Germline loops: CDR1 LNHDA, CDR2 SQIVND (reference sequence). The CDR3 loop is CASSIAPPSGGMHNEQFF. The DNA for the CDR3 is TGTGCCAGTAGTATAGCCCCCCCTAGCGGGGGGATGCACAATGAGCAGTTCTTC.

The V gene is TRBV4-3, the J gene TRBJ1-3, with 7 positions matching TRBD1. V shed 4 bases and J 0 bases; nucleotides not matched to a gene: 3. This CDR3 comprises 15 residues. Germline V gene data show CDR1 as LGHNA and CDR2 as YSLEER. In DNA form, the CDR3 reads TGCGCCAGCAGCCGAGGGACAGACTCTGGAAACACCATATATTTT. Encoded protein: CASSRGTDSGNTIYF.

The J gene is TRBJ2-2, the V gene TRBV5-1; TRBD1 matches 7 bases. The CDR3 is 15 amino acids. V was clipped by 3 bases and J by 6 bases; unmatched bases: 8. Germline loops: CDR1 SGHRS, CDR2 YFSETQ. This CDR3 is CASSSQGPWSGELFF. As DNA, the CDR3 is TGCGCCAGCAGCTCACAGGGGCCGTGGTCCGGGGAGCTGTTTTTT.

CDR3 in amino acids: CASSQDISGGPSNQPQHF. CDR3 bases: TGTGCCAGCAGCCAAGATATCTCCGGGGGGCCGAGCAATCAGCCCCAGCATTTT. V is TRBV4-2 and J is TRBJ1-5, with D maybe TRBD1 (6 bases). The CDR3 totals 18 residues. The germline CDR1 and CDR2 sequences are LGHNA and YNFKEQ. V was pared by 0 bases and J by 1 base, with 16 bases between.

The chain is built from TRBV5-1 and TRBJ2-2; 8 nucleotides align to TRBD1. J lost 5 bases, V lost 4 bases, and 10 bases had no gene match. CDR1 SGHRS and CDR2 YFSETQ come from the germline V gene. The CDR3 extends over 16 amino acids. The CDR3 reads CASSNRTGLRTGELFF. The CDR3 DNA is TGCGCCAGCAGCAACCGGACAGGGCTAAGAACCGGGGAGCTGTTTTTT.

The chain combines TRBV14 with TRBJ2-1; 8 bases map to TRBD2. This CDR3 has 15 residues. CDR1 is SGHDN, CDR2 FVKESK, per germline. Trimming at V came to 5 bases and at J to 9 bases, leaving 12 bases not matched to a gene. Written as DNA, the CDR3 is TGTGCCAGCAGCTGGCTTCCGGGGGGGCAGGGTGAGCAGTTCTTC. The encoded protein is CASSWLPGGQGEQFF.

The V gene is TRBV30, the J gene TRBJ2-3; weak D call: TRBD1 (6 bases). CDR3 size: 10 residues. Germline loops: CDR1 GTSNPN, CDR2 SVGIG (reference sequence). In nucleotides, the CDR3 is TGTGCTGGGGGCTCAGATACGCAGTATTTT. This translates into CAGGSDTQYF.

This clone has a single count. This chain connects TRBV5-4 to TRBJ2-5; 9 bases line up with TRBD2. V shed 0 bases and J 5 bases; nucleotides not matched to a gene: 2. Looked up from germline, CDR1 is SGHNT and CDR2 is YYREEE (reference sequence). This CDR3 region has 14 residues. CDR3 sequence (DNA): TGTGCCAGCAGCTTGGAAGCGGGGGGTGAGACCCAGTACTTC. Its translation: CASSLEAGGETQYF.

This clone came up a few times. This rearrangement joins TRBV30 to TRBJ1-2, with 9 bases identical to TRBD1. The ends lost 2 bases at V and 6 bases at J; junction bases unmatched: 7. The CDR3 sequence is 14 residues long. Germline loops: CDR1 GTSNPN, CDR2 SVGIG (reference sequence). This CDR3 is CAWSPGQGIDGYTF. In nucleotides, the CDR3 is TGTGCCTGGAGTCCGGGACAGGGAATTGATGGCTACACCTTC.

The V gene is TRBV5-1, the J gene TRBJ2-2, with D possibly being TRBD2 (6 bases). V was trimmed by 5 bases and J by 1 base, leaving 18 bases between them. Germline V gene data show CDR1 as SGHRS and CDR2 as YFSETQ. The CDR3 covers 17 residues. As DNA, the CDR3 is TGCGCCAGCAGTTCTCTCCCGGGACTCTGGAACACCGGGGAGCTGTTTTTT. Translation: CASSSLPGLWNTGELFF.

V and J are TRBV7-8 and TRBJ2-3; 7 bases are a match to TRBD2. Per the germline V gene, CDR1 is SGHVS and CDR2 is FQNEAQ. The CDR3 is 17 amino acids. V was clipped by 2 bases and J by 2 bases; unmatched bases: 10. The CDR3 reads CASSLLSRLADTDTQYF. The CDR3 DNA sequence: TGTGCCAGCAGCTTATTATCCAGGCTAGCGGACACAGATACGCAGTATTTT.

This chain connects TRBV6-5 to TRBJ2-1; 8 nucleotides match TRBD2. The CDR3 is 15 amino acids. Germline CDR1 is MNHEY and CDR2 is SVGAGI. V lost 7 bases and J lost 0; bases outside the gene matches: 5. The DNA for the CDR3 is TGTGCCAGCACGGAGCGGGGGAGCTCCTACAATGAGCAGTTCTTC. Translated: CASTERGSSYNEQFF.

This chain uses TRBV7-9 with TRBJ2-5; the D gene is possibly TRBD2 (6 bases). V was pared by 4 bases and J by 7 bases, with 16 bases between. Germline CDR1 is SEHNR and CDR2 is FQNEAQ (reference sequence). This CDR3 is 14 amino acids long. The CDR3 reads CASSSGTGGWTQYF. Here the CDR3 DNA reads TGTGCCAGCAGCTCCGGGACTGGGGGTTGGACCCAGTACTTC.

V gene TRBV10-3 combines with J gene TRBJ1-2; 10 bases match TRBD1. Losses at the gene ends were 6 bases for V and 8 bases for J; bases not matched to a gene: 9. The germline CDR1 and CDR2 sequences are ENHRY and SYGVKD. The CDR3 sequence is 14 residues long. CDR3 loop: CAIRTDRGLVGYTF. Written as DNA, the CDR3 is TGTGCCATCAGGACCGACAGGGGGCTGGTGGGCTACACCTTC.

The chain employs TRBV18 and TRBJ2-3; no firm D call. Germline V gives CDR1 KGHSH, CDR2 LQKENI. Trimming stripped 3 bases from V and 4 bases from J, with 14 bases between. The CDR3 is 15 residues long. The CDR3 DNA reads as TGTGCCAGCTCACCCGACCCCGTGGGCGCAGATACGCAGTATTTT. Protein product: CASSPDPVGADTQYF.

The rearrangement links TRBV2 to TRBJ1-3, with a weak D call TRBD1 (6 bases). V gave up 10 bases and J gave up 1 base, with 11 bases separating them. The germline CDR1 and CDR2 sequences are SNHLY and FYNNEI. The CDR3 has 13 amino acids. DNA of the CDR3: TGTGCCACCAGCAGGGGTTCTGGAAACACCATATATTTT. It codes for CATSRGSGNTIYF.

This chain connects TRBV27 to TRBJ1-4; TRBD1 matches 8 bases. With 6 bases clipped from V and 5 bases from J, the junction kept 23 bases outside the gene matches. Germline V gives CDR1 MNHEY, CDR2 SMNVEV (reference sequence). CDR3 length: 20 residues. The CDR3 is CASSSRIRTGKPEGNEKLFF. The CDR3, as DNA: TGTGCCAGCAGCTCCAGAATAAGGACAGGGAAGCCCGAGGGGAATGAAAAACTGTTTTTT.

This chain connects TRBV6-1 to TRBJ2-1, with 11 positions matching TRBD2. The junction had 11 bases not matched to a gene; V was cut back by 7 bases and J by 9 bases. CDR1 MNHNS and CDR2 SASEGT come from the germline V gene. The CDR3 consists of 15 residues. CDR3 DNA sequence: TGTGCCAGCAAGGAGGGACTAGCGGCCTTAGGTGAGCAGTTCTTC. Amino acids: CASKEGLAALGEQFF.

This chain uses TRBV10-3 with TRBJ2-1; D ambiguous. Trimming pared 0 bases from V and 0 bases from J, leaving 9 bases between. CDR1 and CDR2 from the germline V gene are ENHRY and SYGVKD. The CDR3 extends over 16 amino acids. The CDR3 bases are TGTGCCATCAGTGAGTCAAGCGCGAGCTCCTACAATGAGCAGTTCTTC. Amino acids: CAISESSASSYNEQFF.

This clone turned up a few times. The chain uses TRBV27 and TRBJ2-5, with no clear D. This CDR3 is 13 amino acids long. Trimming shortened V by 4 bases and J by 4 bases, and 10 bases separated the two germline ends. In germline, CDR1 is MNHEY, CDR2 SMNVEV (reference sequence). DNA for the CDR3: TGTGCCAGCAGTTCGAGTCTTGGAGAGACCCAGTACTTC. It encodes CASSSSLGETQYF.

This sequence joins TRBV2 and TRBJ1-5; D remains unclear. Germline lookup yields CDR1 SNHLY and CDR2 FYNNEI. The CDR3 spans 13 residues. Deletions cut 7 bases from V and 9 bases from J, with 16 bases between. The CDR3: CASKDAGGSPQHF. The DNA of the CDR3 is TGTGCCAGCAAAGACGCCGGAGGTTCGCCCCAGCATTTT.

The chain combines TRBV7-2 with TRBJ2-3, with 8 bases identical to TRBD2. CDR1 is SGHTA and CDR2 is FQGNSA in the germline V gene. Unmatched junction bases numbered 12, after V lost 5 bases and J lost 2 bases. This CDR3 is 17 amino acids long. This chain's CDR3 is CASSPPRGGQYTDTQYF. DNA for the CDR3: TGTGCCAGCAGCCCACCCCGGGGGGGACAATACACAGATACGCAGTATTTT.